This entry concerns a single T cell receptor (beta chain). CDR1 SGHTA and CDR2 FQGNSA come from the germline V gene. The V end was cut by 5 bases, the J end by 2 bases, with 15 bases between. The CDR3 spans 15 residues. The source of the sample is a study of blood T cell repertoires in COVID-19. Only in-frame clones appear in the TCRdb table, and some are missing; sequencing was by immunoSEQ multiplex PCR. The sample records tens of thousands of clones, approximately 86% being singletons. The sequence derives from a man aged 50-60 years with active or convalescent COVID-19. The source material was peripheral blood. This chain uses TRBV7-2 with TRBJ1-2; D may be TRBD1 (5 bases). The CDR3 spells CASSVTTGFNYGYTF. The CDR3 coding sequence is TGTGCCAGCAGCGTAACAACAGGTTTCAACTATGGCTACACCTTC.